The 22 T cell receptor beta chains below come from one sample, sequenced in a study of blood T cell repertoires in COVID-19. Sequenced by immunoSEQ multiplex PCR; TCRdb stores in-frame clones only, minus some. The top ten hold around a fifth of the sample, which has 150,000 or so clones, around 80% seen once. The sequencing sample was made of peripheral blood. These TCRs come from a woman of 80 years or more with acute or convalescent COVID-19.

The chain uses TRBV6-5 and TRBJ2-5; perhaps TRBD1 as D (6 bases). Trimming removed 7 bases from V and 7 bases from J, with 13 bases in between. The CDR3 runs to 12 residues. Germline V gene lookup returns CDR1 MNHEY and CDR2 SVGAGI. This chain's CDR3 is CASKTGLGTQYF. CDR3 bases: TGTGCCAGCAAAACAGGGTTAGGGACCCAGTACTTC.

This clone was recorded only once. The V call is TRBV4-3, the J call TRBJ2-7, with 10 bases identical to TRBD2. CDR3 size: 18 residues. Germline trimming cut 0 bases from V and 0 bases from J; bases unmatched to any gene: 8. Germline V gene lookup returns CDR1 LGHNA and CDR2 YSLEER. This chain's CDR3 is CASSQEASGGQSSYEQYF. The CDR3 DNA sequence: TGCGCCAGCAGCCAAGAAGCTAGCGGGGGACAGAGCTCCTACGAGCAGTACTTC.

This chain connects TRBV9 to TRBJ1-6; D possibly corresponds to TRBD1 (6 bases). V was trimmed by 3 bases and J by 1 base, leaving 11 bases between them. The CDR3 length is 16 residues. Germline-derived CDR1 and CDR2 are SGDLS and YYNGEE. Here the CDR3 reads CASSASGQSYNSPLHF. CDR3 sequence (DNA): TGTGCCAGCAGCGCTTCAGGACAGTCCTATAATTCACCCCTCCACTTT.

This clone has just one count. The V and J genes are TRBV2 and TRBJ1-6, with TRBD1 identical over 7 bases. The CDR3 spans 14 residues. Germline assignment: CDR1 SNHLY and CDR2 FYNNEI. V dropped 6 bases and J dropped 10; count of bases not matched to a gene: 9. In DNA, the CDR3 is TGTGCCAGCAGAGACAGGGTGTCTGGCTCACCCCTCCACTTT. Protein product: CASRDRVSGSPLHF.

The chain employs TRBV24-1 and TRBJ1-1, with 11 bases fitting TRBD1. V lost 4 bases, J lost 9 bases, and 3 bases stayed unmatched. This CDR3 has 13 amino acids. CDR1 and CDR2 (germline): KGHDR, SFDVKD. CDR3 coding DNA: TGTGCCACCAGTGACGGGGACAGGGGGAAAGCTTTCTTT. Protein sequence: CATSDGDRGKAFF.

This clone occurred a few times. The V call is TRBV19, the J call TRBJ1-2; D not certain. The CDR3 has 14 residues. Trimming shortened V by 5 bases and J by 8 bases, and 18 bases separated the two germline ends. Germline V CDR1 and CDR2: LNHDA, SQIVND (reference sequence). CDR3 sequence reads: CASSPQVTGTGYTF. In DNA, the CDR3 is TGTGCCAGTAGTCCCCAAGTTACGGGTACAGGCTACACCTTC.

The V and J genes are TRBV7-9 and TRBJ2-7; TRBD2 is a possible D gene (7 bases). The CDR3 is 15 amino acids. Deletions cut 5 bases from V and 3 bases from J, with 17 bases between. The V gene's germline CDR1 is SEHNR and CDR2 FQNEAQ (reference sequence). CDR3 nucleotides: TGTGCCAGCAGCAGAGGGGGGGCTCTGGACTACGAGCAGTACTTC. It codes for CASSRGGALDYEQYF.

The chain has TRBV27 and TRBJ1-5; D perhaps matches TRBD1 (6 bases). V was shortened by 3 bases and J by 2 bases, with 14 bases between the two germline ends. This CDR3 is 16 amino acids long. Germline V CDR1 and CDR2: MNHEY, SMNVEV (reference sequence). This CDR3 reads CASSFLGGAGNQPQHF. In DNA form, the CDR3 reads TGTGCCAGCAGTTTCTTAGGGGGAGCGGGCAATCAGCCCCAGCATTTT.

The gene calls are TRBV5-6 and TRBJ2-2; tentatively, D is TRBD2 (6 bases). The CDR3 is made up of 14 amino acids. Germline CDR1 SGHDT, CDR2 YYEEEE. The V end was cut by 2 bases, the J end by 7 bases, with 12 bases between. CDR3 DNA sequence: TGTGCCAGCAGCTTTGCGGGACGAAACGGGGAGCTGTTTTTT. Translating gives CASSFAGRNGELFF.

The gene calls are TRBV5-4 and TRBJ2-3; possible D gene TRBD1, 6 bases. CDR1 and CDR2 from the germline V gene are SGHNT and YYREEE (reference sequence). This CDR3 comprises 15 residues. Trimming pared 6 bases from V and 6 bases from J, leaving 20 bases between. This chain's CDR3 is CASTTMGRGYDTQYF. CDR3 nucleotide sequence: TGTGCCAGCACTACAATGGGCAGGGGCTACGATACGCAGTATTTT.

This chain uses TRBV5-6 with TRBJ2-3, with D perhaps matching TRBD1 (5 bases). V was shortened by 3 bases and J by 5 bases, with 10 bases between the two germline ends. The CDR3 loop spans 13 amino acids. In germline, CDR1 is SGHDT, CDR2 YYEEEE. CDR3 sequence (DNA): TGTGCCAGCAGCTCTAAAGGGGTAGATACGCAGTATTTT. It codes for CASSSKGVDTQYF.

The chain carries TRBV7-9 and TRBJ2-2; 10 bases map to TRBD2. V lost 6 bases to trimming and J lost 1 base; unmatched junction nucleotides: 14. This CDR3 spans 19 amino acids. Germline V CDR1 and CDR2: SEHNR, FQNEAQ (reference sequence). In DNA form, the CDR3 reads TGTGCCAGCAGTCCCTCCAGGGCTAGCGGGGGCCGGAACACCGGGGAGCTGTTTTTT. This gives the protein CASSPSRASGGRNTGELFF.

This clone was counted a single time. The CDR3 DNA reads as TGCGCCAGCAGCTTCGGGGGGACTAGCACAGATACGCAGTATTTT. Its protein is CASSFGGTSTDTQYF. The rearrangement uses TRBV5-1 and TRBJ2-3; 7 nucleotides align to TRBD2. The CDR3 contains 15 residues. Looked up from germline, CDR1 is SGHRS and CDR2 is YFSETQ. J gave up 0 bases and V 2 bases, and 3 bases lay outside the gene matches.

CDR3 DNA sequence: TGTGCCAGCAGCTTAGCCACTCCTAGAGCGGGGTGGAACACCGGGGAGCTGTTTTTT. Amino acids: CASSLATPRAGWNTGELFF. V usage is TRBV7-2 and J usage is TRBJ2-2; 7 nucleotides align to TRBD2. Germline-derived CDR1 and CDR2 are SGHTA and FQGNSA. The CDR3 spans 19 residues. V was pared by 0 bases and J by 1 base, with 11 bases of the junction left unmatched.

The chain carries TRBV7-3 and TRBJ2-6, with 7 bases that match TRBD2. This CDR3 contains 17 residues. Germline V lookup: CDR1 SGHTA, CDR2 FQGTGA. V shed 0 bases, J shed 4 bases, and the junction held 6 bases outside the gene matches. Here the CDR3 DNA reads TGTGCCAGCAGCTTAACTGGGGGAGCGGGGGGGGCCAACGTCCTGACTTTC. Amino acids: CASSLTGGAGGANVLTF.

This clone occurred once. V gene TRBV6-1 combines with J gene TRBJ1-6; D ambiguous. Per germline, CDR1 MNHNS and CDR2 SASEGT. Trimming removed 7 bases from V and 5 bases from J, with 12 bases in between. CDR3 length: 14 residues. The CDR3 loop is CASTWSLNNSPLHF. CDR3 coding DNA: TGTGCCAGCACCTGGAGTTTAAATAATTCACCCCTCCACTTT.

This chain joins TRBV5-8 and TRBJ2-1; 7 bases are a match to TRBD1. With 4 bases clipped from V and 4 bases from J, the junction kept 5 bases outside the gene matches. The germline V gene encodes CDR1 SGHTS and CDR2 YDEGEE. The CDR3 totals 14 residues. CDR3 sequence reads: CASSGLQGYNEQFF. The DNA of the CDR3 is TGTGCCAGCAGCGGGCTACAGGGGTACAATGAGCAGTTCTTC.

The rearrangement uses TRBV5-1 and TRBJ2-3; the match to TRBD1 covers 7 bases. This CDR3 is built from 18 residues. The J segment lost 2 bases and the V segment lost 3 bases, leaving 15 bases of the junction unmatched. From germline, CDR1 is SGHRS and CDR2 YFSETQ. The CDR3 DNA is TGCGCCAGCAGCTCCACTGATGACAGGGTAGGGCTCACAGATACGCAGTATTTT. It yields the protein CASSSTDDRVGLTDTQYF.

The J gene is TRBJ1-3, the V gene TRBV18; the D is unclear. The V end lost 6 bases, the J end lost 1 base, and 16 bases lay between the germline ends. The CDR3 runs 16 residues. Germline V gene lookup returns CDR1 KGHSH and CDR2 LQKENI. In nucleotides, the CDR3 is TGTGCCAGCTCCAGACCTCAGGCCTGGTCTGGAAACACCATATATTTT. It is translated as CASSRPQAWSGNTIYF.

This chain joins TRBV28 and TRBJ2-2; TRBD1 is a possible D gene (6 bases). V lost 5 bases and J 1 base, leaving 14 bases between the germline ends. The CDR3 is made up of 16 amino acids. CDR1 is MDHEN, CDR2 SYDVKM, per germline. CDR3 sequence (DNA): TGTGCCAGCAGTCCGGGCTACAGGGAGAACACCGGGGAGCTGTTTTTT. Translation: CASSPGYRENTGELFF.

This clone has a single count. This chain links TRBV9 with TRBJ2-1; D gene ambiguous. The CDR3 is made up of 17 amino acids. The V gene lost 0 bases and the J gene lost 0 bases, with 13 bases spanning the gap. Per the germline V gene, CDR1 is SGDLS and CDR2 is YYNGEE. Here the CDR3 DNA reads TGTGCCAGCAGCGTAGATATTCGGTACCGCTCCTACAATGAGCAGTTCTTC. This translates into CASSVDIRYRSYNEQFF.

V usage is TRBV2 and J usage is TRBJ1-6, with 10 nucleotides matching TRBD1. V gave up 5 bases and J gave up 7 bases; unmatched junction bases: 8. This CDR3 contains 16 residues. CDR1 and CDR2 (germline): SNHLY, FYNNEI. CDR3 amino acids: CASSQHGTGANSPLHF. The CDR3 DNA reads TGTGCCAGCAGTCAGCATGGGACAGGGGCAAATTCACCCCTCCACTTT.